A selection of T cell receptor beta chains follows, all from one sample in a study of blood T cell repertoires in COVID-19. Only in-frame clones appear in the TCRdb table, and some are missing; sequencing was by immunoSEQ multiplex PCR. This table holds under 300,000 clones, 90% to 95% found once. Sequenced material: PBMCs or T cells enriched from blood (not recorded which). These receptor sequences come from a human donor in a cohort exposed to, infected with or recovered from COVID-19 (not recorded which). The donor label of this sample is uncertain. The CDR3 runs from the conserved cysteine through the conserved F or W. A D gene is named only where the DNA matches it firmly. Part of the rows lack a size; the others show once, few, many or a class for expanded clones.

length,J,V,size,D,DNA,CDR3
13,TRBJ2-7,TRBV5-5,once,-,TGTGCCAGCAGCTTGCTCAGGACCTACGAGCAGTACTTC,CASSLLRTYEQYF
13,TRBJ1-3,TRBV30,-,-,TGTGCCGGTAACAGGGCTTCTGGAAACACCATATATTTT,CAGNRASGNTIYF
18,TRBJ1-5,TRBV4-2,-,TRBD1,TGTGCCAGCAGCCAAGATTACGGGACAGGGATCAGCAATCAGCCCCAGCATTTT,CASSQDYGTGISNQPQHF
15,TRBJ1-1,TRBV7-2,-,TRBD1,TGTGCCAGCAGCTTAGGCGGACAGGGAAGTACTGAAGCTTTCTTT,CASSLGGQGSTEAFF
14,TRBJ2-7,TRBV3-1/TRBV3-2,-,-,TGTGCCAGCAGCCAGGGCCTTGGTGGCTACGAGCAGTACTTC,CASSQGLGGYEQYF
15,TRBJ1-1,TRBV5-1,once,TRBD1,TGCGCCAGCAGCCTCCGTGACAGGGCCTACACTGAAGCTTTCTTT,CASSLRDRAYTEAFF
16,TRBJ2-1,TRBV3-1/TRBV3-2,-,TRBD2,TGTGCCAGCAGCCTGACTAGCGGGGAACTCTACAATGAGCAGTTCTTC,CASSLTSGELYNEQFF
15,TRBJ2-6,TRBV5-1,-,-,TGCGCCAGCAGCTTGGGGCTGGCTGGGGCCAACGTCCTGACTTTC,CASSLGLAGANVLTF
12,TRBJ2-1,TRBV15,-,-,TGTGCCACCAGCAGAGACGGGAATGAGCAGTTCTTC,CATSRDGNEQFF
13,TRBJ1-1,TRBV30,-,-,TGTGCCTGGAGCCCCGGACTACGCACTGAAGCTTTCTTT,CAWSPGLRTEAFF
15,TRBJ1-2,TRBV19,-,-,TGTGCCAGTAGGGCGGACGGGAGAAGGGGCTATGGCTACACCTTC,CASRADGRRGYGYTF
14,TRBJ1-1,TRBV5-1,-,-,TGCGCCAGCCGCAAGGACACTGCAAACACTGAAGCTTTCTTT,CASRKDTANTEAFF